A single sample is the source of the 29 T cell receptor beta chains below, sequenced in a study of blood T cell repertoires in COVID-19. The data were produced by immunoSEQ multiplex PCR, yet TCRdb's version contains in-frame clones alone and is incomplete. The repertoire holds some 150,000 clones, with about 82% as singletons. Material for sequencing was peripheral blood. The source of these receptors is a woman over 75 with active or convalescent COVID-19.

As to this clone: Different DNA sequences within this sample yield the same CDR3. The J gene is TRBJ1-4, the V gene TRBV5-1, with 10 bases that match TRBD1. V gave up 5 bases and J gave up 5 bases; unmatched junction bases: 6. The CDR3 is 15 residues long. CDR1 is SGHRS, CDR2 YFSETQ, per germline. The CDR3 DNA is TGCGCCAGCAGTCAGGGACAGGGGAAGAATGAAAAACTGTTTTTT. It is translated as CASSQGQGKNEKLFF. The whole variable domain, filled in from reference TRBV5-1 and TRBJ1-4, reads KAGVTQTPRYLIKTRGQQVTLSCSPISGHRSVSWYQQTPGQGLQFLFEYFSETQRNKGNFPGRFSGRQFSNSRSEMNVSTLELGDSALYLCASSQGQGKNEKLFFGSGTQLSVL.

J is TRBJ1-5 and V is TRBV27; 7 bases agree with TRBD1. Germline CDR1 reads MNHEY; CDR2 reads SMNVEV (reference sequence). There are 14 residues in the CDR3. With 7 bases clipped from V and 2 bases from J, the junction kept 5 bases outside the gene matches. The chain's CDR3 is CASKRQGGNQPQHF. CDR3 nucleotides: TGTGCCAGCAAAAGACAGGGAGGCAATCAGCCCCAGCATTTT.

This rearrangement joins TRBV5-1 to TRBJ1-1, with 7 bases matching TRBD1. This CDR3 is 15 amino acids long. CDR1 is SGHRS, CDR2 YFSETQ, per germline. V shed 1 base, J shed 0 bases, and the junction held 3 bases outside the gene matches. CDR3 loop: CASSLTGVVNTEAFF. DNA of the CDR3: TGCGCCAGCAGCTTGACAGGGGTCGTGAACACTGAAGCTTTCTTT.

The J gene is TRBJ1-6, the V gene TRBV30, with 8 bases matching TRBD1. The CDR3 is made up of 11 amino acids. V shed 5 bases, J shed 12 bases, and the junction held 3 bases outside the gene matches. Germline V CDR1 and CDR2: GTSNPN, SVGIG (reference sequence). The CDR3 DNA sequence: TGTGCCTGGGATACAGGGGGACCCCTCCACTTT. Translation gives CAWDTGGPLHF.

The sample holds a few counts of this clone. The V and J genes are TRBV2 and TRBJ1-2, with D perhaps TRBD1 (5 bases). V was trimmed by 0 bases and J by 7 bases, leaving 18 bases between them. Germline CDR1 SNHLY, CDR2 FYNNEI. The CDR3 is 16 amino acids. CDR3 sequence (DNA): TGTGCCAGCAGTGAAGCGGGACGGGCCTCGGGGGTTGGCTACACCTTC. Its translation: CASSEAGRASGVGYTF.

The DNA of the CDR3 is TGTGCCAGCAGCCAAGTCAGGGGTAATGAAAAACTGTTTTTT. Its translation: CASSQVRGNEKLFF. J is TRBJ1-4 and V is TRBV4-2; tentative D call: TRBD1 (6 bases). V was cut by 1 base and J by 4 bases, with 7 bases left in between. The CDR3 covers 14 residues. Germline V gene sequence: CDR1 LGHNA, CDR2 YNFKEQ.

V and J are TRBV4-3 and TRBJ1-2; D is undetermined. CDR1 and CDR2 from the germline V gene are LGHNA and YSLEER. Trimming took off 1 base at V and 6 bases at J, with 12 bases between the two ends. The CDR3 is 14 residues long. The CDR3 sequence is CASSQVGRWDGYTF. In nucleotides, the CDR3 is TGCGCCAGCAGCCAAGTGGGCAGGTGGGATGGCTACACCTTC.

The chain couples TRBV5-1 to TRBJ1-5; 8 bases align to TRBD1. V was clipped by 4 bases and J by 2 bases; unmatched bases: 8. Germline CDR1 SGHRS, CDR2 YFSETQ. CDR3 length equals 16 residues. CDR3 nucleotides: TGCGCCAGCAGCAAAACAGGGGGGTCCGGCAATCAGCCCCAGCATTTT. As protein: CASSKTGGSGNQPQHF.

This clone was seen only a few times. J is TRBJ1-5 and V is TRBV6-1, with TRBD1 matching over 9 bases. Germline V gene lookup returns CDR1 MNHNS and CDR2 SASEGT. CDR3 length: 19 residues. The junction had 13 bases not matched to a gene; V was cut back by 4 bases and J by 0 bases. The CDR3 loop is CASSGTGGPGGYSNQPQHF. The CDR3 region has the DNA TGTGCCAGCAGTGGAACAGGGGGCCCAGGGGGATATAGCAATCAGCCCCAGCATTTT.

The CDR3 DNA reads TGTGCCAGCAGTAGAGACAATAACTATGGCTACACCTTC. As protein: CASSRDNNYGYTF. J is TRBJ1-2 and V is TRBV2; D gene unclear. V was trimmed by 5 bases and J by 1 base, leaving 8 bases between them. The CDR3 consists of 13 residues. In germline, CDR1 is SNHLY, CDR2 FYNNEI.

The chain is built from TRBV5-4 and TRBJ1-4, with TRBD1 matching 8 bases. The CDR3 has 13 amino acids. V was pared by 4 bases and J by 8 bases, with 4 bases of the junction left unmatched. Germline CDR1 is SGHNT and CDR2 is YYREEE (reference sequence). The CDR3 DNA follows: TGTGCCAGCAGCCCCGGACAGGGCGAAAAACTGTTTTTT. Protein product: CASSPGQGEKLFF.

The V call is TRBV25-1, the J call TRBJ1-5; possible D gene TRBD1, 5 bases. Per germline, CDR1 MGHDK and CDR2 SYGVNS. The V gene lost 9 bases and the J gene lost 6 bases, with 12 bases spanning the gap. This CDR3 is 12 amino acids long. For the CDR3, the DNA is TGTGCCAGTTCAGGGTCGGCTCAGCCCCAGCATTTT. Translation: CASSGSAQPQHF.

The chain recombines TRBV18 with TRBJ1-4; D unresolved. The germline V gene has CDR1 KGHSH and CDR2 LQKENI. Trimming shortened V by 0 bases and J by 7 bases, and 12 bases separated the two germline ends. The CDR3 has 15 residues. CDR3 residues: CASSPPDTRGEKLFF. CDR3 in DNA: TGTGCCAGCTCACCACCGGATACCCGGGGTGAAAAACTGTTTTTT.

The chain is built from TRBV7-3 and TRBJ1-2; TRBD1 might be the D (6 bases). The CDR3 contains 13 residues. Trimming took off 2 bases at V and 8 bases at J, with 12 bases between the two ends. Germline lookup yields CDR1 SGHTA and CDR2 FQGTGA. The CDR3 here is CASSLSTGSGYTF. The CDR3 DNA follows: TGTGCCAGCAGCTTATCCACAGGGTCCGGCTACACCTTC.

Only one count was recorded for this clone. The chain has TRBV6-1 and TRBJ2-7; 12 positions agree with TRBD2. J was trimmed by 2 bases and V by 1 base; bases with no gene match: 0. Germline V gene lookup returns CDR1 MNHNS and CDR2 SASEGT. The CDR3 length is 15 residues. The CDR3 loop reads CASSEGTSGTYEQYF. Written as DNA, the CDR3 is TGTGCCAGCAGTGAAGGGACTAGCGGGACCTACGAGCAGTACTTC.

The chain carries TRBV9 and TRBJ1-3; 7 positions agree with TRBD1. Germline V CDR1 and CDR2: SGDLS, YYNGEE. This CDR3 has 16 amino acids. The ends lost 3 bases at V and 1 base at J; junction bases unmatched: 7. The CDR3 nucleotides read TGTGCCAGCAGCGCGGACAGGTTCAATTCTGGAAACACCATATATTTT. Translated, it gives CASSADRFNSGNTIYF.

The gene calls are TRBV5-1 and TRBJ1-5; maybe TRBD1 (6 bases). V was clipped by 1 base and J by 1 base, with 9 bases between them. Germline lookup yields CDR1 SGHRS and CDR2 YFSETQ. The CDR3 covers 15 residues. The CDR3 region is CASSLTGKSNQPQHF. The CDR3 coding sequence is TGCGCCAGCAGCTTGACAGGGAAGAGCAATCAGCCCCAGCATTTT.

The chain has TRBV6-6 and TRBJ1-4, with a tentative D call TRBD1 (5 bases). In germline, CDR1 is MNHNY, CDR2 SVGAGI (reference sequence). There are 15 residues in the CDR3. The V gene lost 0 bases and the J gene lost 6 bases, with 11 bases spanning the gap. The CDR3 region is CASSYSQGVDEKLFF. CDR3 in DNA: TGTGCCAGCAGTTACTCTCAGGGCGTTGATGAAAAACTGTTTTTT.

The rearrangement uses TRBV18 and TRBJ2-4; D not resolved. The V end lost 2 bases, the J end lost 4 bases, and 12 bases lay between the germline ends. The CDR3 extends over 15 amino acids. CDR1 KGHSH and CDR2 LQKENI come from the germline V gene. CDR3 sequence: CASSPSGLEKNIQYF. CDR3 nucleotide sequence: TGTGCCAGCTCACCATCGGGTTTGGAGAAAAACATTCAGTACTTC.

The rearrangement uses TRBV28 and TRBJ1-5, with 8 bases that match TRBD1. Trimming at V came to 6 bases and at J to 6 bases, leaving 4 bases not matched to a gene. Looked up from germline, CDR1 is MDHEN and CDR2 is SYDVKM. The CDR3 is made up of 13 amino acids. CDR3 amino acids: CASRRTGIQPQHF. The CDR3 DNA reads as TGTGCCAGCAGGCGGACAGGGATTCAGCCCCAGCATTTT.

The gene calls are TRBV5-4 and TRBJ2-7, with 8 bases that match TRBD1. The CDR3 spans 14 residues. Per the germline V gene, CDR1 is SGHNT and CDR2 is YYREEE (reference sequence). V lost 4 bases to trimming and J lost 5 bases; unmatched junction nucleotides: 8. CDR3 amino acids: CASSTRQGRHEQYF. The CDR3 DNA reads TGTGCCAGCAGCACGAGACAGGGGAGGCACGAGCAGTACTTC.

This rearrangement joins TRBV27 to TRBJ1-2; D ambiguous. The CDR3 consists of 13 residues. V was shortened by 0 bases and J by 3 bases, with 5 bases between the two germline ends. Germline V gene sequence: CDR1 MNHEY, CDR2 SMNVEV (reference sequence). The CDR3 spells CASSLSIDYGYTF. The CDR3 nucleotides are TGTGCCAGCAGTTTATCTATTGACTATGGCTACACCTTC.

This rearrangement joins TRBV24-1 to TRBJ2-2, with D perhaps matching TRBD1 (5 bases). The germline V gene has CDR1 KGHDR and CDR2 SFDVKD. The CDR3 spans 14 residues. V dropped 12 bases and J dropped 6 bases, with 19 bases sitting between them. CDR3 region: CALGAGIYSGELFF. Here the CDR3 DNA reads TGTGCCCTTGGGGCAGGGATTTACTCCGGGGAGCTGTTTTTT.

The chain joins TRBV10-1 to TRBJ2-2; D perhaps matches TRBD2 (5 bases). The CDR3 sequence is 16 residues long. V was trimmed by 5 bases and J by 0 bases, leaving 13 bases between them. Germline-derived CDR1 and CDR2 are WNHNN and SYGVQD (reference sequence). The CDR3 sequence is CASSHGGLPNTGELFF. CDR3 sequence (DNA): TGCGCCAGCAGTCACGGCGGACTGCCGAACACCGGGGAGCTGTTTTTT.

A single count supports this clone. The chain combines TRBV9 with TRBJ2-3; D is perhaps TRBD1 (6 bases). The germline CDR1 and CDR2 sequences are SGDLS and YYNGEE. V was pared by 0 bases and J by 0 bases, with 11 bases between. This CDR3 spans 16 amino acids. The CDR3 loop reads CASSVGQDLSTDTQYF. Written as DNA, the CDR3 is TGTGCCAGCAGCGTAGGACAGGACCTTAGCACAGATACGCAGTATTTT.

The chain employs TRBV5-1 and TRBJ2-2; the match to TRBD1 covers 9 bases. The germline V gene has CDR1 SGHRS and CDR2 YFSETQ. This CDR3 comprises 16 residues. With 3 bases clipped from V and 7 bases from J, the junction kept 10 bases outside the gene matches. Written as DNA, the CDR3 is TGCGCCAGCAGCTCGGACAGGGGTCCTTTTGGCGGGGAGCTGTTTTTT. It encodes CASSSDRGPFGGELFF.

This clone was seen more than once but under ten times. This chain connects TRBV5-1 to TRBJ1-2; no clear D gene. This CDR3 region has 14 residues. Trimming stripped 0 bases from V and 0 bases from J, with 6 bases between. Germline CDR1 is SGHRS and CDR2 is YFSETQ. The CDR3 DNA reads as TGCGCCAGCAGCTTGGACAACACTAACTATGGCTACACCTTC. Its protein product is CASSLDNTNYGYTF.

V and J are TRBV6-1 and TRBJ2-5; D is ambiguous. V lost 3 bases, J lost 4 bases, and 6 bases lay in between. CDR3 length: 12 amino acids. CDR1 and CDR2 (germline): MNHNS, SASEGT. CDR3 DNA: TGTGCCAGCAGTGACAGACTAGAGACCCAGTACTTC. The encoded protein is CASSDRLETQYF.

The table lists this clone with a few counts. J is TRBJ1-1 and V is TRBV3-1 (or the pseudogene TRBV3-2); D ambiguous. The V gene's germline CDR1 is LGHDT and CDR2 YNNKEL (reference sequence). The CDR3 has 14 amino acids. The V and J ends lost 6 bases and 1 base respectively, with 12 bases between them. In DNA form, the CDR3 reads TGTGCCAGCAGGACTACTTCAGGGAACACTGAAGCTTTCTTT. Its protein product is CASRTTSGNTEAFF.